The 6 T cell receptor beta chains listed next were all sequenced from one sample in a study of yellow fever vaccine responses in identical twins. In TCRdb, the RT-PCR reads were re-called with MiXCR into one record per CDR3 protein. Of several hundred distinct CDR3 sequences in the sample, 75% to 80% were seen once. The sample consisted of T cells from blood (PBMCs), unsorted or a sorted subset (not recorded which), taken before or after yellow fever vaccination (not recorded which). These receptors were collected from a female donor who received the yellow fever vaccine.

The chain recombines TRBV10-3 with TRBJ1-5, with D perhaps TRBD1 (6 bases). The CDR3 loop spans 15 amino acids. Germline CDR1 ENHRY, CDR2 SYGVKD. V lost 4 bases, J lost 1 base, and 11 bases lay in between. CDR3 bases: TGTGCCATCAGTGGACAGGTTGGGAGCAATCAGCCCCAGCATTTT. Translating it yields CAISGQVGSNQPQHF.

The DNA for the CDR3 is TGTGCCAGCATCCCCTGGGTAGGAGAGACCCAGTACTTC. This codes for CASIPWVGETQYF. The chain links TRBV7-6 to TRBJ2-5; D uncertain. The germline gives CDR1 SGHVS, CDR2 FNYEAQ. The CDR3 contains 13 residues. Trimming shortened V by 7 bases and J by 4 bases, and 13 bases separated the two germline ends.

This rearrangement joins TRBV4-3 to TRBJ2-7, with D perhaps TRBD2 (7 bases). The CDR3 has 16 residues. The ends were cut back, 0 bases at V and 6 bases at J, with 18 bases in the middle. CDR1 and CDR2 from the germline V gene are LGHNA and YSLEER. CDR3: CASSQDAGAALSEQYF. CDR3 DNA sequence: TGCGCCAGCAGCCAAGACGCGGGGGCCGCCCTATCCGAGCAGTACTTC.

Comments on this clonotype: An end of the junction differs from the germline gene, which may be a read error. The gene calls are TRBV7-7 and TRBJ2-1; D gene uncertain. Germline CDR1 reads SSHAT; CDR2 reads FNYEAQ (reference sequence). The CDR3 spans 14 residues. The DNA for the CDR3 is TGTGCTAGCAGCTTAGATGAGTCCTACAATGAGCAGTTCTTC. Translation gives CASSLDESYNEQFF.

The chain employs TRBV6-5 and TRBJ1-6; the D gene is possibly TRBD1 (6 bases). Germline lookup yields CDR1 MNHEY and CDR2 SVGAGI. The CDR3 length is 16 residues. Deletions cut 2 bases from V and 0 bases from J, with 8 bases between. CDR3 protein: CASSYGGASYNSPLHF. The CDR3 bases are TGTGCCAGCAGTTACGGGGGGGCCTCCTATAATTCACCCCTCCACTTT.

V and J are TRBV6-4 and TRBJ1-2, with D unclear. This CDR3 is built from 11 residues. Germline V lookup: CDR1 MRHNA, CDR2 SNTAGT. Deletions cut 4 bases from V and 9 bases from J, with 9 bases between. The CDR3 DNA reads TGTGCCAGCAGTGCCTCGGGTAGCTACACCTTC. It encodes CASSASGSYTF.